This TCR beta chain was sequenced for a study of response to subunit inactivated influenza vaccine. The study's findings and limits: Few new T cells, the authors suggested, are recruited by each seasonal influenza vaccination.

TCRdb itself ran the RT-PCR reads through MiXCR, one entry per CDR3 protein. The profile shows roughly 150,000 distinct CDR3 sequences, under 13% of them singletons. This clonotype was detected a few times. Antigen: not known. The CDR3 has 16 amino acids. CDR1 is LGHDT, CDR2 YNNKEL, per germline (reference sequence). Trimming shortened V by 0 bases and J by 4 bases, and 16 bases separated the two germline ends. The sample in question was non-naive T cells sorted from PBMCs, obtained about 40 days after vaccination. The clonotype originates from a man between 50 and 59 years old who received an inactivated influenza vaccine. The chain employs TRBV3-1 and TRBJ2-7, with D perhaps matching TRBD2 (5 bases). The DNA for the CDR3 is TGTGCCAGCAGCCAAGATGGGCGGGCCAGACATTACGAGCAGTACTTC. It encodes CASSQDGRARHYEQYF.